The T cell receptor beta chain under discussion was sequenced for a study of T cell responses to AZD1222 COVID-19 vaccine. Study-wide findings and caveats: Samples come after the peak T cell response, not at day 14. Clonal diversity was possibly underestimated, and the donors were mostly white British, with more females. Reports indicate that nearly half of spike-specific TCRs are directed at unmutated variant regions.

This CDR3 comprises 15 residues. Looked up from germline, CDR1 is SGHKS and CDR2 is YYEKEE (reference sequence). V was pared by 4 bases and J by 4 bases, with 7 bases of the junction left unmatched. For this clone: What it binds is unknown.

Clones were read by immunoSEQ multiplex PCR, and TCRdb kept only the in-frame ones, dropping some. Of about 140,000 clones listed, approximately 90% are singletons. The clonotype comes from an adult in good health. Sequenced here: peripheral blood, sampled on day 0 of AZD1222 vaccination. This chain links TRBV5-5 with TRBJ1-4; 7 positions match TRBD1. The CDR3 spells CASSPPGTVNEKLFF. CDR3 bases: TGTGCCAGCAGCCCCCCCGGGACAGTTAATGAAAAACTGTTTTTT.